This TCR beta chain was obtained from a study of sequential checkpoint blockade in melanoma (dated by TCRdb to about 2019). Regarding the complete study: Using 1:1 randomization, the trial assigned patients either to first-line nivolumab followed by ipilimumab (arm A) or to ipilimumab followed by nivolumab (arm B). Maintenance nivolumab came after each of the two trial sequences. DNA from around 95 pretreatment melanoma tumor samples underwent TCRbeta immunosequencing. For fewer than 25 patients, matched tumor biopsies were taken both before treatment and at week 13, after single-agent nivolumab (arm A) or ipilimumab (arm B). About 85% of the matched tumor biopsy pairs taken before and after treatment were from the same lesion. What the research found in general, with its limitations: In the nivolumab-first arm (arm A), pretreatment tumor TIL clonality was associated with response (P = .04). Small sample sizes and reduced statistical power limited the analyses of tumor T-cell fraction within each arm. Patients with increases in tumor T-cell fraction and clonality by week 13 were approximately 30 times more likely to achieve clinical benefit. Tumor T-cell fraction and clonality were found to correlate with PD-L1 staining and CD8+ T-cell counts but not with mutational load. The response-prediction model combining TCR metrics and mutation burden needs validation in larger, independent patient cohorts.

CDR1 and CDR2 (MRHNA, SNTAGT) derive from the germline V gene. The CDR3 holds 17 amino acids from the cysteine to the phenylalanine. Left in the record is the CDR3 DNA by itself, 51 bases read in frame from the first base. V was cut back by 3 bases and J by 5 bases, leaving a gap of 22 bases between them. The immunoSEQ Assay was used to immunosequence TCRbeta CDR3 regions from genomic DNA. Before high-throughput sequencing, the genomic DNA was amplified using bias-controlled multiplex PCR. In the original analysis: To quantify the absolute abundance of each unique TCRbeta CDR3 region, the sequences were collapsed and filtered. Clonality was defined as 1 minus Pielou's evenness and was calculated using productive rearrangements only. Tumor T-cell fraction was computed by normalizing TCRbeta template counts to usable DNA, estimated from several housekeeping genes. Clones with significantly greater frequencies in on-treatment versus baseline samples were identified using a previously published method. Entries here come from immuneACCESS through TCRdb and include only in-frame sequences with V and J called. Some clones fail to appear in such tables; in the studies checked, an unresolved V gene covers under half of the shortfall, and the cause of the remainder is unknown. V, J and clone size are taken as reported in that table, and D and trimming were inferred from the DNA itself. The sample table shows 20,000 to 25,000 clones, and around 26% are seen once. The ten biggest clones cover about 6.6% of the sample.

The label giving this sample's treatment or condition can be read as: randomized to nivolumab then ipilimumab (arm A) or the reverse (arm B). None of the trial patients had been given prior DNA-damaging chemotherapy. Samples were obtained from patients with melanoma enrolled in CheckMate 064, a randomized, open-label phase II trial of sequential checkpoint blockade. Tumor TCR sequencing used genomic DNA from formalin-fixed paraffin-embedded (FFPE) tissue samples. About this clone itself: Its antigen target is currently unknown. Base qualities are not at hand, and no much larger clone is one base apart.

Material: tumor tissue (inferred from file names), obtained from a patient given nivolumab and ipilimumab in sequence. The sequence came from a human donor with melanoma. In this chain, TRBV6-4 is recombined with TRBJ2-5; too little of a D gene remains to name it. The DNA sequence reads TGTGCCAGCAGTGAAATATATACCGTTGAAGCGCGGGAGACCCAGTACTTC. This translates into CASSEIYTVEARETQYF.